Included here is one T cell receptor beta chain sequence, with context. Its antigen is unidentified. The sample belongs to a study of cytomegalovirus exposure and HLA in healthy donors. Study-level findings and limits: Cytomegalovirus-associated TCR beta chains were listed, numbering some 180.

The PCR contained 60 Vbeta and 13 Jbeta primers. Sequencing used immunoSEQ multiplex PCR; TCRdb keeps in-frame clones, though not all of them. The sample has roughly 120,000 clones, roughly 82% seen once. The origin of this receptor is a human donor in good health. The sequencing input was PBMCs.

The CDR3 nucleotides read TGTGCCAGCAGTGGGACTAGCGTCGGGCAAGAGACCCAGTACTTC. This sequence encodes CASSGTSVGQETQYF. The rearrangement links TRBV19 to TRBJ2-5; 10 nucleotides align to TRBD2. Germline-derived CDR1 and CDR2 are LNHDA and SQIVND (reference sequence). With V trimmed by 9 bases and J by 2 bases, 9 bases remained unmatched. This CDR3 spans 15 amino acids.